The rows below give T cell receptor beta chains drawn from one sample of a study of blood T cells in healthy people across ages. Via MiXCR, TCRdb re-called the 5' RACE reads, giving one row per CDR3 protein. The sample consists of roughly 2 million distinct CDR3 sequences, roughly 49% of them appearing once. Sequenced sample: blood. The receptors originated from a woman aged 40 to 50 in good health. CDR3s include the opening cysteine and the closing phenylalanine or tryptophan. Fields, in order: V gene, J gene, D gene, clone size, CDR3 DNA, CDR3 protein. D genes are given only for firm matches. Clone size is shown for a subset of rows, as once, few, many or a class of expanded clone.

v_call: TRBV12-3/TRBV12-4
j_call: TRBJ2-4
d_call: -
clone_size: few
cdr3_nt: TGTGCCAGCAGTGAGGATCGCCGGGACAAAAACATTCAGTACTTC
cdr3_aa: CASSEDRRDKNIQYF

v_call: TRBV4-1
j_call: TRBJ1-2
d_call: TRBD1
clone_size: once
cdr3_nt: TGCGCCAGCAGCCAAGATACCGGGACAGGGTACTATGGCTACACCTTC
cdr3_aa: CASSQDTGTGYYGYTF

v_call: TRBV29-1
j_call: TRBJ2-7
d_call: TRBD1
clone_size: -
cdr3_nt: TGCAGCGTTGAATCGGACAGGGGGCTCCCCCAGTACTTC
cdr3_aa: CSVESDRGLPQYF

v_call: TRBV28
j_call: TRBJ2-1
d_call: -
clone_size: few
cdr3_nt: TGTGCCAGCAGTTCGGACACGAGCTCCTACAATGAGCAGTTCTTC
cdr3_aa: CASSSDTSSYNEQFF

v_call: TRBV13
j_call: TRBJ1-4
d_call: -
clone_size: -
cdr3_nt: TGTGCCAGCAGCATCGGACGCGAACAAAGGTTTTTT
cdr3_aa: CASSIGREQRFF

v_call: TRBV10-3
j_call: TRBJ2-7
d_call: TRBD2
clone_size: -
cdr3_nt: TGTGCCATCAGCGGGGGGGCCTACAATGAGCAGTACTTC
cdr3_aa: CAISGGAYNEQYF

v_call: TRBV5-1
j_call: TRBJ2-3
d_call: -
clone_size: -
cdr3_nt: TGCGCCAGCAGCTTGGGCCAGTCTATTGGGACAGATACGCAGTATTTT
cdr3_aa: CASSLGQSIGTDTQYF

v_call: TRBV4-2
j_call: TRBJ2-1
d_call: TRBD2
clone_size: -
cdr3_nt: TGTGCCAGCAGCCCGGGGGTCAGCGGGGGGGCCAACAATGAGCAGTTCTTC
cdr3_aa: CASSPGVSGGANNEQFF

v_call: TRBV28
j_call: TRBJ1-4
d_call: -
clone_size: few
cdr3_nt: TGTGCTACGGGACTCCCTGGAAGGAAACTGTTTTTT
cdr3_aa: CATGLPGRKLFF

v_call: TRBV11-1
j_call: TRBJ2-3
d_call: -
clone_size: few
cdr3_nt: TGTGCCACCAGGGCTGGCACAGATACGCAGTATTTT
cdr3_aa: CATRAGTDTQYF

v_call: TRBV6-1
j_call: TRBJ2-1
d_call: -
clone_size: few
cdr3_nt: TGTGCCAGCAGTGAAGGGACCCATCAGAACTACAATGAGCAGTTCTTC
cdr3_aa: CASSEGTHQNYNEQFF

v_call: TRBV6-5
j_call: TRBJ1-2
d_call: -
clone_size: -
cdr3_nt: TGTGCCAGCAGTTACGCCCAGGTGGGCTATGGCTACACCTTC
cdr3_aa: CASSYAQVGYGYTF

v_call: TRBV9
j_call: TRBJ2-5
d_call: -
clone_size: few
cdr3_nt: TGTGCCAGCAGCGTGACCGGGACAACTCAAGAGACCCAGTACTTC
cdr3_aa: CASSVTGTTQETQYF

v_call: TRBV20-1
j_call: TRBJ2-3
d_call: TRBD2
clone_size: -
cdr3_nt: TGCAGTGCTAGAGATACTAGCGTCGGCACAGATACGCAGTATTTT
cdr3_aa: CSARDTSVGTDTQYF

v_call: TRBV4-1
j_call: TRBJ1-2
d_call: -
clone_size: -
cdr3_nt: TGCGCCAGCAGCCAAGGGCTTGAGGGTCGGGGTGGCTACACCTTC
cdr3_aa: CASSQGLEGRGGYTF

v_call: TRBV7-6
j_call: TRBJ2-1
d_call: TRBD1
clone_size: -
cdr3_nt: TGTGCCAGCAGCCATCAGGGGGCGAACACCAAACAGGTCAATGAGCAGTTCTTC
cdr3_aa: CASSHQGANTKQVNEQFF

v_call: TRBV2
j_call: TRBJ1-5
d_call: TRBD1
clone_size: -
cdr3_nt: TGTGCCAGCAGTCTAATGCGGACAGGCGGCAATCAGCCCCAGCATTTT
cdr3_aa: CASSLMRTGGNQPQHF

v_call: TRBV29-1
j_call: TRBJ1-2
d_call: TRBD1
clone_size: -
cdr3_nt: TGCAGCGTTGTACGGGACAGGGACGTTCACACCTTC
cdr3_aa: CSVVRDRDVHTF

v_call: TRBV29-1
j_call: TRBJ2-1
d_call: TRBD1
clone_size: -
cdr3_nt: TGCAGCGTTCTAACAGGGGCGAGCTCCTACAATGAGCAGTTCTTC
cdr3_aa: CSVLTGASSYNEQFF

v_call: TRBV9
j_call: TRBJ1-2
d_call: -
clone_size: -
cdr3_nt: TGTGCCAGCAGCGTAGAGGAGGGAGGAGGCTACACCTTC
cdr3_aa: CASSVEEGGGYTF

v_call: TRBV20-1
j_call: TRBJ2-7
d_call: -
clone_size: few
cdr3_nt: TGCAGTGCTATATGGACCCGGGAGCAGTACTTC
cdr3_aa: CSAIWTREQYF

v_call: TRBV20-1
j_call: TRBJ1-2
d_call: -
clone_size: -
cdr3_nt: TGCAGTGCTGAACATAGGACAGCCGGATATGGCTACACCTTC
cdr3_aa: CSAEHRTAGYGYTF

v_call: TRBV4-2
j_call: TRBJ1-1
d_call: -
clone_size: -
cdr3_nt: TGTGCCAGCAGCCAAGTAGGTACGGGATGGACTGAAGCTTTCTTT
cdr3_aa: CASSQVGTGWTEAFF

v_call: TRBV29-1
j_call: TRBJ2-7
d_call: TRBD2
clone_size: few
cdr3_nt: TGCAGCGTTGAATTGTCGGGAGGGGGACGATACGAGCAGTACTTC
cdr3_aa: CSVELSGGGRYEQYF

v_call: TRBV7-2
j_call: TRBJ2-5
d_call: -
clone_size: -
cdr3_nt: TGTGCCAGCAGCCGGCCAGGGTTTGAGTCGTACTTC
cdr3_aa: CASSRPGFESYF

v_call: TRBV21-1
j_call: TRBJ2-5
d_call: -
clone_size: -
cdr3_nt: TGTGCCAGCCCACAGGGGGCAGTACGGTACAATGAGCAGTACTTC
cdr3_aa: CASPQGAVRYNEQYF

v_call: TRBV7-3
j_call: TRBJ2-5
d_call: -
clone_size: many
cdr3_nt: TGTGCCAGCAGCTTGAGGGGTCCACAAGAGACCCAGTACTTC
cdr3_aa: CASSLRGPQETQYF

v_call: TRBV4-2
j_call: TRBJ2-1
d_call: -
clone_size: few
cdr3_nt: TGTGCCAGCAGCCAAGACAGGTTTGCAGGGGAGCAGTTCTTC
cdr3_aa: CASSQDRFAGEQFF

v_call: TRBV29-1
j_call: TRBJ2-1
d_call: -
clone_size: -
cdr3_nt: TGCAGCACCGGGACTGGCTGGCGGAATGGGCAGTTCTTC
cdr3_aa: CSTGTGWRNGQFF

v_call: TRBV10-3
j_call: TRBJ2-2
d_call: -
clone_size: -
cdr3_nt: TGTGCCATCAGGGGACACGGGACGGATAACACCGGGGAGCTGTTTTTT
cdr3_aa: CAIRGHGTDNTGELFF

v_call: TRBV7-2
j_call: TRBJ2-3
d_call: TRBD2
clone_size: -
cdr3_nt: TGTGCCAGCAGCTTAGTACCGTGGGGCGGGGGAGATACGCAGTATTTT
cdr3_aa: CASSLVPWGGGDTQYF

v_call: TRBV3-1
j_call: TRBJ2-3
d_call: -
clone_size: -
cdr3_nt: TGTGCCAGCAGCCAAGATCCCTCTGATCCGGGGGACTCCCAAAGTTCGGATACGCAGTATTTT
cdr3_aa: CASSQDPSDPGDSQSSDTQYF

v_call: TRBV4-2
j_call: TRBJ1-2
d_call: -
clone_size: -
cdr3_nt: TGTGCCAGCAGCCAAGATCGCGGGGGGGCTGGCTATGGCTACACCTTC
cdr3_aa: CASSQDRGGAGYGYTF

v_call: TRBV27
j_call: TRBJ2-6
d_call: -
clone_size: -
cdr3_nt: TGTGCCAGCAGTACGGGGACTGGGGCCAACGTCCTGACTTTC
cdr3_aa: CASSTGTGANVLTF

v_call: TRBV4-1
j_call: TRBJ2-1
d_call: -
clone_size: -
cdr3_nt: TGCGCCAGCAGCCGCAACGGAAATGAGCAGTTCTTC
cdr3_aa: CASSRNGNEQFF

v_call: TRBV6-6
j_call: TRBJ1-2
d_call: TRBD1
clone_size: -
cdr3_nt: TGTGCCAGCAGCATGGACAGGGCCGGCTACACCTTC
cdr3_aa: CASSMDRAGYTF

v_call: TRBV7-2
j_call: TRBJ1-2
d_call: -
clone_size: few
cdr3_nt: TGTGCCAGCAGCTTATCTCCTGACAGGCGAGGGGGCTACACCTTC
cdr3_aa: CASSLSPDRRGGYTF

v_call: TRBV20-1
j_call: TRBJ2-5
d_call: TRBD2
clone_size: -
cdr3_nt: TGCAGTGCTAGACGACTAGCGGGGGGGTCGGAGACCCAGTACTTC
cdr3_aa: CSARRLAGGSETQYF

v_call: TRBV7-9
j_call: TRBJ1-1
d_call: TRBD1
clone_size: -
cdr3_nt: TGTGCCAGCAGCTTCGGACAGGGTCGAGCTTTCTTT
cdr3_aa: CASSFGQGRAFF

v_call: TRBV20-1
j_call: TRBJ1-5
d_call: -
clone_size: -
cdr3_nt: TGCAGTGCTAGAGGGGGTAACGTGGGTAGCAATCAGCCCCAGCATTTT
cdr3_aa: CSARGGNVGSNQPQHF

v_call: TRBV5-1
j_call: TRBJ2-5
d_call: -
clone_size: few
cdr3_nt: TGCGCCAGCAGCTGGAGGGCAGGGAACCAAGAGACCCAGTACTTC
cdr3_aa: CASSWRAGNQETQYF

v_call: TRBV7-3
j_call: TRBJ2-1
d_call: -
clone_size: few
cdr3_nt: TGTGCCAGTAGCTCCCAAGGCGGTGAGCAGTTCTTC
cdr3_aa: CASSSQGGEQFF

v_call: TRBV27
j_call: TRBJ2-7
d_call: -
clone_size: -
cdr3_nt: TGTGCCAGCAGTTTTCGAGAAGGAGGGGAATCCTACGAGCAGTACTTC
cdr3_aa: CASSFREGGESYEQYF

v_call: TRBV7-9
j_call: TRBJ2-7
d_call: TRBD1
clone_size: -
cdr3_nt: TGTGCCAGCAGCTTAACGACAGGGGGCCCCCTCTACAATGAGCAGTACTTC
cdr3_aa: CASSLTTGGPLYNEQYF

v_call: TRBV7-2
j_call: TRBJ2-5
d_call: -
clone_size: many
cdr3_nt: TGTGCCAGCAGCTTACCCGGTTTTCAAGAGACCCAGTACTTC
cdr3_aa: CASSLPGFQETQYF

v_call: TRBV6-5
j_call: TRBJ2-5
d_call: -
clone_size: few
cdr3_nt: TGTGCCAGCAGTGCACAGGGTCGACAGACCCAGTACTTC
cdr3_aa: CASSAQGRQTQYF

v_call: TRBV6-6
j_call: TRBJ2-3
d_call: TRBD1
clone_size: -
cdr3_nt: TGTGCCAGCAGTTATGTCCCCGGGACAGGCGATACGCAGTATTTT
cdr3_aa: CASSYVPGTGDTQYF

v_call: TRBV24-1
j_call: TRBJ2-3
d_call: -
clone_size: -
cdr3_nt: TGTGCCACCAGTGATAAGCGGGATACGCAGTATTTT
cdr3_aa: CATSDKRDTQYF

v_call: TRBV6-2/TRBV6-3
j_call: TRBJ2-7
d_call: -
clone_size: -
cdr3_nt: TGTGCCAGCAGTTACTCCACTTATGTACGGGATGAGCAGTACTTC
cdr3_aa: CASSYSTYVRDEQYF

v_call: TRBV20-1
j_call: TRBJ2-1
d_call: -
clone_size: -
cdr3_nt: TGCAGTGCTAGGCTGGCGGACAGATACAATGAGCAGTTCTTC
cdr3_aa: CSARLADRYNEQFF

v_call: TRBV7-6
j_call: TRBJ2-1
d_call: TRBD2
clone_size: few
cdr3_nt: TGTGCCAGCAGCTTAGGGCAACTTCTAGCGGGGGGCCCCTCTCGTCTTAATGAGCAGTTCTTC
cdr3_aa: CASSLGQLLAGGPSRLNEQFF

v_call: TRBV10-3
j_call: TRBJ1-5
d_call: -
clone_size: few
cdr3_nt: TGTGCCATCAGTGACCTACAGGGAGTGGATCAGCCCCAGCATTTT
cdr3_aa: CAISDLQGVDQPQHF

v_call: TRBV12-3/TRBV12-4
j_call: TRBJ2-7
d_call: -
clone_size: -
cdr3_nt: TGTGCCAGCAAGTGGGGGGAAATGGGCAGCTACGAGCAGTACTTC
cdr3_aa: CASKWGEMGSYEQYF

v_call: TRBV15
j_call: TRBJ2-3
d_call: -
clone_size: -
cdr3_nt: TGTGCCACCAGCAGAGATCGGGGAGTTTTCACAGATACGCAGTATTTT
cdr3_aa: CATSRDRGVFTDTQYF

v_call: TRBV20-1
j_call: TRBJ1-2
d_call: -
clone_size: few
cdr3_nt: TGCAGTGCTCGGGACACGGGCTACACCTTC
cdr3_aa: CSARDTGYTF

v_call: TRBV3-1
j_call: TRBJ2-1
d_call: -
clone_size: -
cdr3_nt: TGTGCCAGCAGCCACGAGATCCAAGAGACCCAGTTCTTC
cdr3_aa: CASSHEIQETQFF

v_call: TRBV5-1
j_call: TRBJ2-5
d_call: -
clone_size: -
cdr3_nt: TGCGCCAGCAGCGAACCCGGACAGTTCGAGACCCAGTACTTC
cdr3_aa: CASSEPGQFETQYF

v_call: TRBV12-3/TRBV12-4
j_call: TRBJ1-2
d_call: -
clone_size: few
cdr3_nt: TGTGCCAGCACCCTCTCCGTCGACGGGGGACTCTATGGCTACACCTTC
cdr3_aa: CASTLSVDGGLYGYTF

v_call: TRBV7-9
j_call: TRBJ1-2
d_call: -
clone_size: -
cdr3_nt: TGTGCCAGCAGCTTTGACACCGGAGGATCTGGCTACACCTTC
cdr3_aa: CASSFDTGGSGYTF

v_call: TRBV20-1
j_call: TRBJ2-7
d_call: TRBD1
clone_size: -
cdr3_nt: TGCAGTGCGCCCACGGACAGGGGGTTTGGCGAGCAGTACTTC
cdr3_aa: CSAPTDRGFGEQYF